This is a list of T cell receptor beta chains from one sample in a study of T cells in Graves' hyperthyroidism and ophthalmopathy. TCRdb called the multiplex PCR reads again in MiXCR, with one record for every CDR3 protein. The sample yields 500,000 to 550,000 distinct CDR3 sequences, 15% to 20% seen once. The sequenced material came from blood. The receptors were sampled from a man aged 35 to 55 with Graves' ophthalmopathy. Each CDR3 is given with its conserved first and last residue. D genes are given only for firm matches. Expanded clones are given a class, and other clones once, few, many or no size at all.

>TRBV10-3|NA|TRBJ2-7|NA
CAISAGFSYEQYF
TGTGCCATCAGTGCGGGCTTCTCCTACGAGCAGTACTTC
>TRBV20-1|TRBD1|TRBJ2-2|NA
CSALTQTGGLRELFF
TGCAGTGCTCTTACTCAGACAGGGGGTCTCAGGGAGCTGTTTTTT
>TRBV19|TRBD1|TRBJ1-4|once
CASSIGTGNEKLFF
TGTGCCAGTAGTATAGGGACAGGAAATGAAAAACTGTTTTTT
>TRBV18|NA|TRBJ1-1|many
CASSPKKGGTEAFF
TGTGCCAGCTCCCCAAAAAAAGGTGGCACTGAAGCTTTCTTT
>TRBV11-2|NA|TRBJ1-6|NA
CASSQTLGYSPLHF
TGTGCCAGCAGCCAGACACTAGGCTATTCACCCCTCCACTTT
>TRBV7-6|NA|TRBJ1-4|many
CASSLGQGNEKLFF
TGTGCCAGCAGCTTGGGGCAGGGTAATGAAAAACTGTTTTTT
>TRBV20-1|NA|TRBJ1-5|many
CSALRGGNQPQHF
TGCAGTGCTTTAAGAGGCGGGAATCAGCCCCAGCATTTT
>TRBV28|TRBD1|TRBJ2-7|many
CASSPPGGTGGYEQYF
TGTGCCAGCAGCCCACCGGGCGGGACAGGGGGTTACGAGCAGTACTTC
>TRBV3-1|NA|TRBJ2-3|many
CASSPPSSGAQYF
TGTGCCAGCAGCCCCCCCTCCTCGGGGGCGCAGTATTTT
>TRBV7-8|NA|TRBJ1-5|few
CASSLNSGDLGQPQHF
TGTGCCAGCAGCTTAAATTCAGGGGATTTGGGGCAGCCCCAGCATTTT
>TRBV6-5|TRBD2|TRBJ2-7|NA
CASSYSSAGYLYEQYF
TGTGCCAGCAGTTACTCCTCAGCGGGATACCTCTACGAGCAGTACTTC
>TRBV28|TRBD2|TRBJ2-7|many
CASSKREGLSREQYF
TGTGCCAGCAGTAAGCGGGAGGGCCTGTCGCGAGAGCAGTACTTC
>TRBV29-1|NA|TRBJ2-1|few
CSAKGSGATEQFF
TGCAGCGCTAAGGGATCAGGGGCAACTGAGCAGTTCTTC
>TRBV9|NA|TRBJ1-2|NA
CASSAGLDVYYGYTF
TGTGCCAGCAGCGCCGGCTTGGACGTCTACTATGGCTACACCTTC
>TRBV27|NA|TRBJ2-7|NA
CASSLNPQSYEQYF
TGTGCCAGCAGTTTAAATCCCCAATCCTACGAGCAGTACTTC
>TRBV19|NA|TRBJ1-1|NA
CASSIGGINTEAFF
TGTGCCAGTAGTATAGGTGGCATAAACACTGAAGCTTTCTTT
>TRBV6-1|TRBD1|TRBJ1-1|NA
CASRLQGAVTEAFF
TGTGCCAGCAGACTGCAGGGGGCGGTCACTGAAGCTTTCTTT
>TRBV12-3/TRBV12-4|NA|TRBJ2-1|few
CASSLSGWNEQFF
TGTGCCAGCAGTTTATCTGGGTGGAATGAGCAGTTCTTC
>TRBV29-1|NA|TRBJ1-3|NA
CSVDAAISGNTIYF
TGCAGCGTTGATGCGGCCATCTCTGGAAACACCATATATTTT
>TRBV2|NA|TRBJ2-3|many
CASVRDLSTDTQYF
TGTGCCAGCGTTAGGGACCTTAGCACAGATACGCAGTATTTT
>TRBV20-1|NA|TRBJ2-5|NA
CSASTKVETQYF
TGCAGTGCTTCGACCAAGGTCGAGACCCAGTACTTC
>TRBV7-8|TRBD1|TRBJ2-7|many
CASSKFSFGDRPYEQYF
TGTGCCAGCAGCAAATTTTCTTTTGGGGACAGACCCTACGAGCAGTACTTC
>TRBV2|TRBD2|TRBJ2-1|few
CAGGREGDEQFF
TGTGCCGGCGGGCGGGAGGGCGATGAGCAGTTCTTC